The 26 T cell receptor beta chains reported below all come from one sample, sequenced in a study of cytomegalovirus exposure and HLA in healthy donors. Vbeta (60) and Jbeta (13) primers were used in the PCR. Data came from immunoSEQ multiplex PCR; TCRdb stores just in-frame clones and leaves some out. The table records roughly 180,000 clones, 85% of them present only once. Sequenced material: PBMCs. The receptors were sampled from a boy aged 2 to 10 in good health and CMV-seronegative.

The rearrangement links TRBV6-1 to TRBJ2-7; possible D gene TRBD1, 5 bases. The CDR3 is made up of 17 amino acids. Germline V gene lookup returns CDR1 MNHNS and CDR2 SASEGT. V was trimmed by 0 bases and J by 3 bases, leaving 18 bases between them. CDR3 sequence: CASSEASGNIPLYEQYV. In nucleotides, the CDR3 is TGTGCCAGCAGTGAAGCCTCAGGGAATATCCCGCTCTACGAGCAGTACGTC.

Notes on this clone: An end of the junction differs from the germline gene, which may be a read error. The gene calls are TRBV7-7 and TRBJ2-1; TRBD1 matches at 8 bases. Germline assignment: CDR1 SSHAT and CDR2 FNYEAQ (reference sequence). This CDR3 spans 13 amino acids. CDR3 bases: TGTGCTAGCAGCCCAGGGACAGGAGGTGAGCAGTTCTTC. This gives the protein CASSPGTGGEQFF.

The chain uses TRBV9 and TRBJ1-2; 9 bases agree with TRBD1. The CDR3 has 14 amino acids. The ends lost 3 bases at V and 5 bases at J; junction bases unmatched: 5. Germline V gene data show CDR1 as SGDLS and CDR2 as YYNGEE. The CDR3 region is CASSARDREYGYTF. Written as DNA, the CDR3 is TGTGCCAGCAGCGCCCGGGACAGGGAATATGGCTACACCTTC.

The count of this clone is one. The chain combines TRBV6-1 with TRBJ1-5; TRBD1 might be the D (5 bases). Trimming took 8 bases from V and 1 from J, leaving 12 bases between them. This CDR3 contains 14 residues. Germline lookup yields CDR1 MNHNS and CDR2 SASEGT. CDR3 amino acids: CASLLGGSNQPQHF. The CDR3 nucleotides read TGTGCCAGCCTGCTCGGGGGGAGCAATCAGCCCCAGCATTTT.

In DNA form, the CDR3 reads TGTGCCAGTAGTGACTACAGGGGCGACGTCTATGGCTACACCTTC. Translation gives CASSDYRGDVYGYTF. The V call is TRBV19, the J call TRBJ1-2, with 7 bases aligning to TRBD1. The CDR3 runs 15 residues. J lost 4 bases, V lost 5 bases, and 10 bases had no gene match. Germline CDR1 LNHDA, CDR2 SQIVND (reference sequence).

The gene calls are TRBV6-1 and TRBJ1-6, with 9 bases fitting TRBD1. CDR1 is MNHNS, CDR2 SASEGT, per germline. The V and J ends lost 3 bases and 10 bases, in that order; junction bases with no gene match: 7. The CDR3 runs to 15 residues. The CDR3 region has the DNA TGTGCCAGCAGTGAGGTGGGGACAGGGAGGTCACCCCTCCACTTT. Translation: CASSEVGTGRSPLHF.

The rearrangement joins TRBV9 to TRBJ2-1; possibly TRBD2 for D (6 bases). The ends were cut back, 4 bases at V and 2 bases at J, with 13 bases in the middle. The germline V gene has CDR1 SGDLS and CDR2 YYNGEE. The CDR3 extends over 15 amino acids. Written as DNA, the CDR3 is TGTGCCAGCAGCCCCGGGACTGGCCCCTACAATGAGCAGTTCTTC. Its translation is CASSPGTGPYNEQFF.

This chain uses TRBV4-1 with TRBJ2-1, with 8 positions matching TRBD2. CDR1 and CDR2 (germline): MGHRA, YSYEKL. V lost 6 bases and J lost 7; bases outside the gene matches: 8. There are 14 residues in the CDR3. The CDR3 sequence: CASRGVGGRNEQFF. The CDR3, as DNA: TGCGCCAGCAGGGGGGTGGGCGGGAGGAATGAGCAGTTCTTC.

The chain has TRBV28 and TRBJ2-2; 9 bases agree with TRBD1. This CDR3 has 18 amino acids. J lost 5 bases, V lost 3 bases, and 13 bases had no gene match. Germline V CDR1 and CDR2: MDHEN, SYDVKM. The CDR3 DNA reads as TGTGCCAGCAGTTTTCCCGGAGGGGGACAGGGTCATACCGGGGAGCTGTTTTTT. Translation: CASSFPGGGQGHTGELFF.

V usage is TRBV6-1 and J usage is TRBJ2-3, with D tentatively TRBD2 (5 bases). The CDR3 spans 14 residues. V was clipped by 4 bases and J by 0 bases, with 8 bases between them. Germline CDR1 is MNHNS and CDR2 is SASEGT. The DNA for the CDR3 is TGTGCCAGCAGTGGCCCGGGGAGCACAGATACGCAGTATTTT. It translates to CASSGPGSTDTQYF.

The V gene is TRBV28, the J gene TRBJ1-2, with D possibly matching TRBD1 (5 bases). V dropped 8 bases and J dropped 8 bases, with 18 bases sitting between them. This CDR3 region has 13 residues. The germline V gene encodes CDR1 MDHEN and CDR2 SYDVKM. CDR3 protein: CASHYRSSRGYTF. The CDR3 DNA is TGTGCCAGCCATTACAGGTCTTCTCGGGGCTACACCTTC.

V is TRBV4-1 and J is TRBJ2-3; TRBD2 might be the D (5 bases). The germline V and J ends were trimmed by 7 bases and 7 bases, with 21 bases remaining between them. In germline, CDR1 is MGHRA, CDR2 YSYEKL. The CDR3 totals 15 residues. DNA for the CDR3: TGCGCCAGCAACCTCGATGGAGCGGCCGCAAATACGCAGTATTTT. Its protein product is CASNLDGAAANTQYF.

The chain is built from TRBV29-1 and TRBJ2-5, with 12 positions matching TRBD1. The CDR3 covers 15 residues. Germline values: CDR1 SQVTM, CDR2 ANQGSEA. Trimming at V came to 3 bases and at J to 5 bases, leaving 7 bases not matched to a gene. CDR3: CSVDGTGGTGETQYF. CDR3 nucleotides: TGCAGCGTTGACGGGACAGGGGGCACAGGGGAGACCCAGTACTTC.

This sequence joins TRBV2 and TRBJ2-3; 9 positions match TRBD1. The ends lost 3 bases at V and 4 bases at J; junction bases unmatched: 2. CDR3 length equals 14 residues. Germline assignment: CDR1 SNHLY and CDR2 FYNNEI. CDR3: CASSEGQGADTQYF. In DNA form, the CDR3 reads TGTGCCAGCAGTGAGGGACAGGGTGCAGATACGCAGTATTTT.

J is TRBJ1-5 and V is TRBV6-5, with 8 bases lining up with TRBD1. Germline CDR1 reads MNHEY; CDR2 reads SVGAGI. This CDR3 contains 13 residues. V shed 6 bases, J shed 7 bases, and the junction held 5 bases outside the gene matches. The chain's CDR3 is CASREDRGQPQHF. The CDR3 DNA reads TGTGCCAGCAGGGAAGACAGGGGCCAGCCCCAGCATTTT.

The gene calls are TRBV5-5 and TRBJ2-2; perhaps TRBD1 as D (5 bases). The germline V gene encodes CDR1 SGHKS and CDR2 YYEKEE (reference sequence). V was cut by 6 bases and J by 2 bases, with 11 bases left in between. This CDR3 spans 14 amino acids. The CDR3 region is CASTKTANTGELFF. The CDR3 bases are TGTGCCAGCACAAAGACAGCCAACACCGGGGAGCTGTTTTTT.

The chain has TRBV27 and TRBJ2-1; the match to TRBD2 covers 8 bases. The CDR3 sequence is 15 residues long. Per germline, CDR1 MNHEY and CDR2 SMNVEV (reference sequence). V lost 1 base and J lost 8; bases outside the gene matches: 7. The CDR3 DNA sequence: TGTGCCAGCAGTTTATACGGGAGGGCCGTCTATGAGCAGTTCTTC. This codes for CASSLYGRAVYEQFF.

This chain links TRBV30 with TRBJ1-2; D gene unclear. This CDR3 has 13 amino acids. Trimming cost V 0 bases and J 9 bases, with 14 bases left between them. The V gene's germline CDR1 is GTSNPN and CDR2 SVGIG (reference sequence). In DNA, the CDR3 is TGTGCCTGGAGTGTTGAGGGAGCCGGGAGCTACACCTTC. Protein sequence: CAWSVEGAGSYTF.

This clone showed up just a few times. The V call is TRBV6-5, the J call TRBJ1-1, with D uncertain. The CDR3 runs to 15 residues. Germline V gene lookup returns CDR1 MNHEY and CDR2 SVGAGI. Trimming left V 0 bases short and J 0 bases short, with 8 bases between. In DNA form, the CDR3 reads TGTGCCAGCAGTTACTCGGGTCAGGTGAACACTGAAGCTTTCTTT. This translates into CASSYSGQVNTEAFF.

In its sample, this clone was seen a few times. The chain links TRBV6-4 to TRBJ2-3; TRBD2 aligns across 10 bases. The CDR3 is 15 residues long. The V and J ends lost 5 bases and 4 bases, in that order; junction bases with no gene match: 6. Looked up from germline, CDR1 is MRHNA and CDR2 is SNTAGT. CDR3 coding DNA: TGTGCCAGCAGTAAAAGCGGGGGGGCAGCAGATACGCAGTATTTT. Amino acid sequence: CASSKSGGAADTQYF.

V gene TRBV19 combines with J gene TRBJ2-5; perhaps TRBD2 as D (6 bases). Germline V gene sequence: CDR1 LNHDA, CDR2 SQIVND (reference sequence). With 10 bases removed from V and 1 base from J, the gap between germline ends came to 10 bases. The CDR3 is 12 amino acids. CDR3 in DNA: TGTGCCACCGGGAGCCTCCAAGAGACCCAGTACTTC. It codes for CATGSLQETQYF. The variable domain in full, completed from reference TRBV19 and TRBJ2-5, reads DGGITQSPKYLFRKEGQNVTLSCEQNLNHDAMYWYRQDPGQGLRLIYYSQIVNDFQKGDIAEGYSVSREKKESFPLTVTSAQKNPTAFYLCATGSLQETQYFGPGTRLLVL.

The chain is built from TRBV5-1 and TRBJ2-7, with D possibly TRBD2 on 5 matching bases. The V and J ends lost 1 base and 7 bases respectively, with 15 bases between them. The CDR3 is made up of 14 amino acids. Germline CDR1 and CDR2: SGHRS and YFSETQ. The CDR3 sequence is CASSLPAGPGEQYF. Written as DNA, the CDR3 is TGCGCCAGCAGCTTGCCGGCAGGCCCGGGGGAGCAGTACTTC.

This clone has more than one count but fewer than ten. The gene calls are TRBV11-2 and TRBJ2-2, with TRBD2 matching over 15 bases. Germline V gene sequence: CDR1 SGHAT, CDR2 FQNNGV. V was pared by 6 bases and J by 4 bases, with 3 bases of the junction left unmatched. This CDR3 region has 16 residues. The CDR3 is CASRKGLAGGTGELFF. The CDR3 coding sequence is TGTGCCAGCAGAAAGGGACTAGCGGGAGGCACCGGGGAGCTGTTTTTT.

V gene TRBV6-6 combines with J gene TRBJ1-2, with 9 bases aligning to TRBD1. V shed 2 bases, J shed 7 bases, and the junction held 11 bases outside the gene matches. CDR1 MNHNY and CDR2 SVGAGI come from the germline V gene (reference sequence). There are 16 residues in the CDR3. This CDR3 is CASSYSPGTGLVGYTF. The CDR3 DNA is TGTGCCAGCAGTTACAGCCCCGGGACAGGGCTTGTTGGCTACACCTTC.

The CDR3: CASSPSRENIQYF. DNA for the CDR3: TGTGCCAGCAGCCCCAGCAGGGAAAACATTCAGTACTTC. V usage is TRBV7-8 and J usage is TRBJ2-4; a possible D gene is TRBD1 (5 bases). Germline values: CDR1 SGHVS, CDR2 FQNEAQ. The length of the CDR3 is 13 residues. V shed 5 bases and J shed 5 bases, with 10 bases lying between them.

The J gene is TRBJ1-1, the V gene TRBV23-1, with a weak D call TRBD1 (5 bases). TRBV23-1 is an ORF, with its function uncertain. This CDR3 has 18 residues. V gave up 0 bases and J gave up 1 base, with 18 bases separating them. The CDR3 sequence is CASSQSTGQGGTNTEAFF. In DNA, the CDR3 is TGCGCCAGCAGTCAATCGACGGGGCAAGGAGGGACGAACACTGAAGCTTTCTTT.